Listed below are T cell receptor beta chains from one sample, sequenced in a study of T cell responses to AZD1222 COVID-19 vaccine. Generated by immunoSEQ multiplex PCR, the TCRdb table keeps only in-frame clones and is missing some. The repertoire includes approximately 85,000 clones, 85% to 90% of them detected once, and roughly 7.7% sits in the top ten. The sample here was peripheral blood, taken on day 0 of AZD1222 vaccination. These receptor sequences come from an adult in good health. The CDR3 runs from the conserved cysteine through the conserved F or W. The order of the fields is J gene, D gene, clone size, CDR3 length, V gene, CDR3 protein, CDR3 DNA. The D gene is left open where the match is weak. Only some rows state a clone size, as once, few, many or a class for expanded clones.

>TRBJ2-2|NA|once|15|TRBV7-2
CASSLGPANTGELFF
TGTGCCAGCAGCTTAGGACCAGCGAACACCGGGGAGCTGTTTTTT
>TRBJ2-1|TRBD2|NA|17|TRBV27
CASSSPGTSGGGNEQFF
TGTGCCAGCAGTTCCCCGGGGACTAGCGGGGGGGGGAATGAGCAGTTCTTC
>TRBJ2-3|TRBD2|NA|14|TRBV30
CACVCGGRTDTQYF
TGTGCCTGTGTTTGCGGGGGGCGCACAGATACGCAGTATTTT
>TRBJ1-4|NA|NA|15|TRBV2
CASSRGGFTNEKLFF
TGTGCCAGCAGTAGGGGAGGGTTCACTAATGAAAAACTGTTTTTT
>TRBJ1-2|TRBD1|once|15|TRBV11-2
CASRRIQGANQGYTF
TGTGCCAGCAGACGCATACAGGGGGCGAATCAAGGCTACACCTTC
>TRBJ1-1|NA|NA|15|TRBV9
CASSSGVSLGTEAFF
TGTGCCAGCAGCAGCGGGGTTTCCTTGGGGACTGAAGCTTTCTTT
>TRBJ2-5|TRBD2|NA|16|TRBV5-8
CASSGTSGRAVETQYF
TGTGCCAGCAGCGGGACTAGCGGGAGGGCCGTTGAGACCCAGTACTTC
>TRBJ2-5|NA|NA|13|TRBV19
CASSIGVSETQYF
TGTGCCAGTAGTATTGGGGTTTCGGAGACCCAGTACTTC
>TRBJ2-5|NA|NA|16|TRBV11-2
CASSSRGSGSQETQYF
TGTGCCAGCAGCTCGAGAGGGAGTGGGAGCCAAGAGACCCAGTACTTC
>TRBJ2-7|NA|NA|13|TRBV27
CASSFRESYEQYF
TGTGCCAGCAGTTTTCGGGAGTCCTACGAGCAGTACTTC
>TRBJ2-3|NA|NA|14|TRBV5-6
CASSFGASADTQYF
TGTGCCAGCAGCTTTGGAGCTAGCGCAGATACGCAGTATTTT
>TRBJ1-1|TRBD1|NA|15|TRBV7-2
CASSPWTGANTEAFF
TGTGCCAGCAGCCCTTGGACAGGGGCGAACACTGAAGCTTTCTTT
>TRBJ2-7|NA|once|15|TRBV14
CASSPIPGSGYEQYF
TGTGCCAGCAGCCCGATACCTGGTAGCGGATACGAGCAGTACTTC
>TRBJ1-2|TRBD1|NA|13|TRBV6-5
CASRDGTGLGYTF
TGTGCCAGCAGAGACGGGACAGGGCTTGGCTACACCTTC
>TRBJ2-1|TRBD2|NA|15|TRBV7-3
CASSFSGRGTNEQFF
TGTGCCAGCAGCTTTAGCGGGAGGGGGACCAATGAGCAGTTCTTC
>TRBJ2-1|NA|NA|13|TRBV10-3
CAIRGTAYNEQFF
TGTGCCATCAGGGGGACGGCATACAATGAGCAGTTCTTC
>TRBJ2-7|NA|NA|11|TRBV6-1
CASSEAYEQYF
TGTGCCAGCAGTGAAGCCTACGAGCAGTACTTC
>TRBJ2-7|NA|NA|13|TRBV6-4
CASSQQQGYEQYF
TGTGCCAGCAGTCAGCAACAGGGTTACGAGCAGTACTTC
>TRBJ1-2|NA|NA|14|TRBV6-5
CASSPRDRNYGYTF
TGTGCCAGCAGTCCTCGTGACCGTAACTATGGCTACACCTTC
>TRBJ2-3|TRBD2|NA|18|TRBV7-2
CASSLPETSGRAPDTQYF
TGTGCCAGCAGCTTGCCTGAGACTAGCGGGAGGGCCCCAGATACGCAGTATTTT
>TRBJ1-3|NA|NA|17|TRBV18
CASSPTPAAASGNTIYF
TGTGCCAGCTCACCGACCCCCGCGGCGGCCTCTGGAAACACCATATATTTT
>TRBJ2-7|TRBD1|NA|15|TRBV11-2
CASSLDRQGAHEQYF
TGTGCCAGCAGCTTAGATCGGCAGGGGGCCCACGAGCAGTACTTC
>TRBJ2-5|TRBD2|NA|13|TRBV7-2
CASNGLAQETQYF
TGTGCCAGCAACGGACTAGCACAAGAGACCCAGTACTTC
>TRBJ1-2|NA|NA|14|TRBV19
CASRPGQGEWGYTF
TGTGCCAGTCGTCCCGGCCAGGGCGAGTGGGGCTACACCTTC
>TRBJ1-2|NA|NA|13|TRBV4-2
CASSQGRQDGYTF
TGTGCCAGCAGCCAGGGGAGACAGGATGGCTACACCTTC
>TRBJ2-1|NA|NA|13|TRBV25-1
CASTLPPNNEQFF
TGTGCCAGCACTCTACCCCCTAACAATGAGCAGTTCTTC
>TRBJ2-7|TRBD1|NA|14|TRBV7-9
CASSMGQGAYEQYF
TGTGCCAGCAGCATGGGACAGGGGGCGTACGAGCAGTACTTC
>TRBJ1-1|NA|NA|15|TRBV15
CATSTGEVMNTEAFF
TGTGCCACCAGCACGGGCGAGGTAATGAACACTGAAGCTTTCTTT
>TRBJ1-4|NA|NA|12|TRBV7-8
CASSSVYEKLFF
TGTGCCAGCAGCTCCGTTTATGAAAAACTGTTTTTT
>TRBJ2-3|NA|NA|12|TRBV29-1
CSAIQGTDTQYF
TGCAGCGCCATACAGGGAACAGATACGCAGTATTTT
>TRBJ2-7|TRBD2|few|14|TRBV7-9
CASTNEREIGEQYF
TGTGCCAGCACGAACGAGCGGGAGATCGGCGAGCAGTACTTC
>TRBJ2-7|TRBD1|NA|13|TRBV2
CASRTGVPYEQYF
TGTGCCAGCCGGACAGGGGTCCCCTACGAGCAGTACTTC
>TRBJ1-6|NA|NA|14|TRBV7-3
CASSEGRTNSPLHF
TGTGCCAGCAGCGAAGGACGGACTAATTCACCCCTCCACTTT
>TRBJ1-6|TRBD1|NA|15|TRBV7-9
CASSKQGVRGSPLHF
TGTGCCAGCAGCAAGCAGGGGGTGAGGGGTTCACCCCTCCACTTT
>TRBJ1-3|NA|NA|12|TRBV10-2
CASSESRNTIYF
TGCGCCAGCAGTGAGTCGAGAAACACCATATATTTT
>TRBJ1-2|NA|NA|14|TRBV19
CASSPDRTNYGYTF
TGTGCCAGTAGCCCTGACAGAACCAACTATGGCTACACCTTC
>TRBJ1-4|NA|NA|15|TRBV28
CASSLARALGEKLFF
TGTGCCAGCAGTTTGGCCCGGGCCCTTGGTGAAAAACTGTTTTTT
>TRBJ1-6|TRBD1|NA|15|TRBV5-1
CASSRTGGDNSPLHF
TGCGCCAGCAGCCGGACAGGGGGCGATAATTCACCCCTCCACTTT
>TRBJ1-5|NA|NA|16|TRBV6-5
CASSLFWTDSNQPQHF
TGTGCCAGCAGTTTGTTTTGGACAGATAGCAATCAGCCCCAGCATTTT
>TRBJ2-3|NA|NA|14|TRBV28
CASTRGQSTDTQYF
TGTGCCAGCACCCGCGGACAGTCCACAGATACGCAGTATTTT
>TRBJ1-4|TRBD1|few|16|TRBV5-1
CASSSRGGVPNEKLFF
TGCGCCAGCAGCTCCAGGGGGGGGGTCCCTAATGAAAAACTGTTTTTT
>TRBJ2-7|TRBD1|NA|14|TRBV14
CASSLAGGATEQYF
TGTGCCAGCAGCCTGGCAGGGGGTGCCACCGAGCAGTACTTC